This T cell receptor beta chain was documented in a study of cytomegalovirus exposure and HLA in healthy donors. Regarding the study as a whole: Most subjects had HLA-A and HLA-B alleles reportedly predicted accurately by TCR beta sequences.

Between the trimmed V and J ends, which lost 7 bases and 4 bases, there was a span of 17 bases. The germline V gene encodes CDR1 WNHNN and CDR2 SYGVQD (reference sequence). The CDR3 consists of 14 residues. Concerning this clone: Its antigen is undetermined.

13 Jbeta primers and 60 Vbeta primers were used for the PCR. Produced via immunoSEQ multiplex PCR; TCRdb's table is partial and in-frame only. This sample has about 160,000 clones; 65% to 85% occur once, and the top ten carry 2.5% to 3%. The chain uses TRBV10-1 and TRBJ2-7; D uncertain. Sequencing was performed on PBMCs. The receptor was isolated from a woman between 45 and 65 years old in good health and CMV-seropositive. CDR3 protein: CASIDVLRWYEQYF. The CDR3 coding sequence is TGCGCCAGCATTGACGTACTCCGGTGGTACGAGCAGTACTTC.